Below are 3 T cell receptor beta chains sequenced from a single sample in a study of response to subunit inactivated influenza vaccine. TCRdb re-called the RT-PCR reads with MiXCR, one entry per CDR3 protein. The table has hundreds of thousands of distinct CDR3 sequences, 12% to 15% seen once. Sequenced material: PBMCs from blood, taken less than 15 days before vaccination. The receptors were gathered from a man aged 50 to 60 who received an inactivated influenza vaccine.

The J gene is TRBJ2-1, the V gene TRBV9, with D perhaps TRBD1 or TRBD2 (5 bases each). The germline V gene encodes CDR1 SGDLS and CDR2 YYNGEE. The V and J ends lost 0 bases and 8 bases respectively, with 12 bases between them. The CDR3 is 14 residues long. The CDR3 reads CASSVGGWLDEQFF. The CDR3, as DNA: TGTGCCAGCAGCGTAGGGGGGTGGCTCGATGAGCAGTTCTTC.

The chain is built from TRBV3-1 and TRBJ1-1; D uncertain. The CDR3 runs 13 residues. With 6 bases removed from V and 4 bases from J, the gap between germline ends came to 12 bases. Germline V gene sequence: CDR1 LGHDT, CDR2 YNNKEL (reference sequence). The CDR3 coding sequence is TGTGCCAGCAGTGACCCCGGTGGCACTGAAGCTTTCTTT. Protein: CASSDPGGTEAFF.

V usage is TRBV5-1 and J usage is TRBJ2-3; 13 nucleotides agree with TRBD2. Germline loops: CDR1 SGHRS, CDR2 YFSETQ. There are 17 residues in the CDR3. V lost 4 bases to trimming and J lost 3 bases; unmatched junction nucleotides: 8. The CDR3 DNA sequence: TGCGCCAGCAGCGGGTCGACTAGCGGGGGGCCGACAGATACGCAGTATTTT. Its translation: CASSGSTSGGPTDTQYF.